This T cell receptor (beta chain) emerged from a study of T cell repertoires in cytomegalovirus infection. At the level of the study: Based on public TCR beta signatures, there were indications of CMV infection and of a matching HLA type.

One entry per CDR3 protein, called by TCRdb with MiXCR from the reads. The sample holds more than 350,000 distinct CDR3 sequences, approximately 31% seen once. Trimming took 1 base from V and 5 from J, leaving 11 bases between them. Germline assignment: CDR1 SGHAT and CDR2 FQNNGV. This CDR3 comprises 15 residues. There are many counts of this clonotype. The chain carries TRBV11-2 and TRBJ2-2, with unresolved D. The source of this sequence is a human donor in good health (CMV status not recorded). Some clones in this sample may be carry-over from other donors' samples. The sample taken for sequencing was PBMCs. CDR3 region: CASSLGVLGTGELFF. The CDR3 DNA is TGTGCCAGCAGCTTAGGGGTTCTCGGAACCGGGGAGCTGTTTTTT.